The clone carrying this T cell receptor (beta chain) appeared a few times. Its matching antigen is unknown. The data stem from a study of T-cell memory formation after mild COVID-19. Whole-study results and caveats: Mainly CM and EM harbored the contracting CD4+ clones; mainly EMRA harbored the CD8+ ones. Later expanders leaned CD4+, whereas day 15 to 85 contracting clones were balanced CD4/CD8.

The germline V gene has CDR1 SEHNR and CDR2 FQNEAQ (reference sequence). The CDR3 runs to 15 residues. The ends were cut back, 1 base at V and 5 bases at J, with 14 bases in the middle. Constant-segment primers served in 5'RACE that generated TCR alpha and TCR beta cDNA libraries bearing sample barcodes and UMIs. TCRdb analysed the 5' RACE reads with MiXCR anew, one entry per CDR3 protein. Among 70,000 to 100,000 distinct CDR3 sequences listed, approximately 13% were seen once. This TCR came from an adult woman who had mild COVID-19 (a few samples of this study predate the infection). Cell type and time point are not known. This sequence joins TRBV7-9 and TRBJ1-1; a possible D gene is TRBD1 (5 bases). Sequences were obtained from PBMCs or a T cell subset sorted from them (not recorded which). CDR3 coding DNA: TGTGCCAGCAGCTTAGTTCGGGGGACGGGGACTGAAGCTTTCTTT. Translated, it gives CASSLVRGTGTEAFF.